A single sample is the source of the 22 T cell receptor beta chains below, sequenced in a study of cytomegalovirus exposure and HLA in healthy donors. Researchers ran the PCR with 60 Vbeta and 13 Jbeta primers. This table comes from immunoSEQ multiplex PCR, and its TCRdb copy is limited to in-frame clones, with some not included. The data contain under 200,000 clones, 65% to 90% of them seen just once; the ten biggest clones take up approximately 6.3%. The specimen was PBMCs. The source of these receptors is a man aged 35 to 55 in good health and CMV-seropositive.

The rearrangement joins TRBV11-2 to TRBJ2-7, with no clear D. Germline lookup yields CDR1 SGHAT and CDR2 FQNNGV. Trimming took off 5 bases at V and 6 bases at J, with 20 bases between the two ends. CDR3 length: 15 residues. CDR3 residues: CASSLLESGLGEQYF. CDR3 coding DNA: TGTGCCAGCAGCCTACTCGAGTCGGGTCTAGGCGAGCAGTACTTC.

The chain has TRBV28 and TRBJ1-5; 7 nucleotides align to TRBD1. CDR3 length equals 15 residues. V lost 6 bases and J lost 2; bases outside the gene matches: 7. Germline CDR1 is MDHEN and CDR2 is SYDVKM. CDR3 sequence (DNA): TGTGCCAGCAGCTACCCCACAGGGGGCAATCAGCCCCAGCATTTT. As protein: CASSYPTGGNQPQHF. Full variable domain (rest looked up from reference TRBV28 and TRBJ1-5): DVKVTQSSRYLVKRTGEKVFLECVQDMDHENMFWYRQDPGLGLRLIYFSYDVKMKEKGDIPEGYSVSREKKERFSLILESASTNQTSMYLCASSYPTGGNQPQHFGDGTRLSIL.

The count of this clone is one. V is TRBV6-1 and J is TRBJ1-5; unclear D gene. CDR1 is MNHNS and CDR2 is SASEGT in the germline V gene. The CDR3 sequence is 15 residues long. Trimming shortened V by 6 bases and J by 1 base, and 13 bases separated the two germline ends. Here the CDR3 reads CASRSGRNSNQPQHF. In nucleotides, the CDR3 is TGTGCCAGCAGGTCCGGCAGGAACAGCAATCAGCCCCAGCATTTT.

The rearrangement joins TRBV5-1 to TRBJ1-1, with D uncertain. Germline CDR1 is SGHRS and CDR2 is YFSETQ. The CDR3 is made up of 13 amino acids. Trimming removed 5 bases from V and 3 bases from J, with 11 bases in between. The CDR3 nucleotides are TGCGCCAGCAGGAGGAGGGAGGACACTGAAGCTTTCTTT. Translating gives CASRRREDTEAFF.

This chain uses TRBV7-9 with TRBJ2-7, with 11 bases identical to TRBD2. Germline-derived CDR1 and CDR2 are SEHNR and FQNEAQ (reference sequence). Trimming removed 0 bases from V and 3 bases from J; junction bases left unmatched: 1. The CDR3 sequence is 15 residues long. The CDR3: CASSLAGTSGYEQYF. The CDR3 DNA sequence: TGTGCCAGCAGCTTAGCGGGGACTAGCGGCTACGAGCAGTACTTC.

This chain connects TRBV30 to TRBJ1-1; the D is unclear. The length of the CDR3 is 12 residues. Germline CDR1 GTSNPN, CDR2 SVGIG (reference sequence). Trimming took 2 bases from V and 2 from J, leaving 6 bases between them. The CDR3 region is CAWSPVNTEAFF. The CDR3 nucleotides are TGTGCCTGGAGTCCTGTAAACACTGAAGCTTTCTTT.

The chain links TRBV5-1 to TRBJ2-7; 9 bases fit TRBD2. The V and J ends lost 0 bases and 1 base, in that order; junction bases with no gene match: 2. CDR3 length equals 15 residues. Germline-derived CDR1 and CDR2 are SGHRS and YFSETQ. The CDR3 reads CASSLVSGGSYEQYF. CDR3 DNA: TGCGCCAGCAGCTTGGTTAGCGGGGGATCCTACGAGCAGTACTTC. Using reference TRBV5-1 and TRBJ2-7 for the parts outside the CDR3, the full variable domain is KAGVTQTPRYLIKTRGQQVTLSCSPISGHRSVSWYQQTPGQGLQFLFEYFSETQRNKGNFPGRFSGRQFSNSRSEMNVSTLELGDSALYLCASSLVSGGSYEQYFGPGTRLTVT.

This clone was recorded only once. CDR3 coding DNA: TGTGCCAGCAGCTTAAGCGGAGTCGGGGAGCTGTTTTTT. Translated: CASSLSGVGELFF. The V call is TRBV11-2, the J call TRBJ2-2; D is perhaps TRBD2 (5 bases). V dropped 2 bases and J dropped 7 bases, with 8 bases sitting between them. Germline loops: CDR1 SGHAT, CDR2 FQNNGV. The CDR3 covers 13 residues. The full variable domain, with the rest looked up from reference TRBV11-2 and TRBJ2-2, is EAGVAQSPRYKIIEKRQSVAFWCNPISGHATLYWYQQILGQGPKLLIQFQNNGVVDDSQLPKDRFSAERLKGVDSTLKIQPAKLEDSAVYLCASSLSGVGELFFGEGSRLTVL.

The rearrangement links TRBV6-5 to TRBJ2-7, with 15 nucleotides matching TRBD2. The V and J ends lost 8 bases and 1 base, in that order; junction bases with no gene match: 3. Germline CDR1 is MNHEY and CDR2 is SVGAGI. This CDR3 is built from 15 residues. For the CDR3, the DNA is TGTGCCAGCTCCGGGACTAGCGGGGGGTCCTACGAGCAGTACTTC. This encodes CASSGTSGGSYEQYF.

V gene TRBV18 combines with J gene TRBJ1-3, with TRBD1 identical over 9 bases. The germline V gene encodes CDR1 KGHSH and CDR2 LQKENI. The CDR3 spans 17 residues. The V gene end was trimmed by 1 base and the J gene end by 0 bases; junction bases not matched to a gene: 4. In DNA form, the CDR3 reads TGTGCCAGCTCACCACTCGGACAGGGGAGCTCTGGAAACACCATATATTTT. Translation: CASSPLGQGSSGNTIYF. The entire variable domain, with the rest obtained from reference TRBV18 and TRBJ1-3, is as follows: NAGVMQNPRHLVRRRGQEARLRCSPMKGHSHVYWYRQLPEEGLKFMVYLQKENIIDESGMPKERFSAEFPKEGPSILRIQQVVRGDSAAYFCASSPLGQGSSGNTIYFGEGSWLTVV.

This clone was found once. CDR3 residues: CASSDLAGGYTQYF. The CDR3 DNA reads as TGTGCCAGCAGCGACCTAGCGGGGGGCTATACGCAGTATTTT. This chain joins TRBV6-5 and TRBJ2-3; TRBD2 matches at 11 bases. In germline, CDR1 is MNHEY, CDR2 SVGAGI. CDR3 size: 14 residues. The ends lost 6 bases at V and 7 bases at J; junction bases unmatched: 6.

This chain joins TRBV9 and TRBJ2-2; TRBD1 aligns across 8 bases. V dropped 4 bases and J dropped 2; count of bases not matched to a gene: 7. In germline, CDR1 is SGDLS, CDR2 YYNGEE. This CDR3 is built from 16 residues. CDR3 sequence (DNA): TGTGCCAGCAGCCCACGGACAGGGACTAACACCGGGGAGCTGTTTTTT. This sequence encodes CASSPRTGTNTGELFF.

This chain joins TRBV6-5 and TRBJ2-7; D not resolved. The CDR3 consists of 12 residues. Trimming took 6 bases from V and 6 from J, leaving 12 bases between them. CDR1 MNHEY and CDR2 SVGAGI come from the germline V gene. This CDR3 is CASRVTPGEQYF. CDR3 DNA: TGTGCCAGCAGAGTCACCCCGGGCGAGCAGTACTTC.

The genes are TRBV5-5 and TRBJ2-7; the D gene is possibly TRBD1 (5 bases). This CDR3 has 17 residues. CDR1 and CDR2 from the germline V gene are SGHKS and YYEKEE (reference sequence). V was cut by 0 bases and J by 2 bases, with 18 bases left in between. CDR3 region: CASSLAANSRVTYEQYF. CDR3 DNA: TGTGCCAGCAGCTTGGCCGCCAACAGCAGGGTAACCTACGAGCAGTACTTC.

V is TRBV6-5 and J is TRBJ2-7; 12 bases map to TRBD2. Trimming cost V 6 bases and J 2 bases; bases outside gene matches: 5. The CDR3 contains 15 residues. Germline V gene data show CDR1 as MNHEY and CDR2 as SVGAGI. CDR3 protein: CASSRRLAGAYEQYF. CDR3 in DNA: TGTGCCAGCAGCCGAAGACTAGCGGGGGCCTACGAGCAGTACTTC.

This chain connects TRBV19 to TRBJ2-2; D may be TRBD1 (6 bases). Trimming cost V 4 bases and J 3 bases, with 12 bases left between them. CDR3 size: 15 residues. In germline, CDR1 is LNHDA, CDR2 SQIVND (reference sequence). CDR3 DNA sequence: TGTGCCAGTAGTACCAACAGGGCGTACACCGGGGAGCTGTTTTTT. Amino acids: CASSTNRAYTGELFF.

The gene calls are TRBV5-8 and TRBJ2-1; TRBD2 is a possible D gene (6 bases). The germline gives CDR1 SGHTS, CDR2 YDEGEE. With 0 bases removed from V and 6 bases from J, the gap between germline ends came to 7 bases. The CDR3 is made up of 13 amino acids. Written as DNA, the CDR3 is TGTGCCAGCAGCTTGGAACTAGCCAATGAGCAGTTCTTC. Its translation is CASSLELANEQFF. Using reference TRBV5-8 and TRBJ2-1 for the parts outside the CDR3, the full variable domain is EAGVTQSPTHLIKTRGQQATLRCSPISGHTSVYWYQQALGLGLQFLLWYDEGEERNRGNFPPRFSGRQFPNYSSELNVNALELEDSALYLCASSLELANEQFFGPGTRLTVL.

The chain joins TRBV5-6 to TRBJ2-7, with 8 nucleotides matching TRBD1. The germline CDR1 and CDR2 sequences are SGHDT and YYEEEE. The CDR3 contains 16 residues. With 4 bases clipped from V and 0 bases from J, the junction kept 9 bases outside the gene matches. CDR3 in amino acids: CASSELQGDLSYEQYF. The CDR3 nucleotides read TGTGCCAGCAGCGAGCTACAGGGGGACCTCTCCTACGAGCAGTACTTC.

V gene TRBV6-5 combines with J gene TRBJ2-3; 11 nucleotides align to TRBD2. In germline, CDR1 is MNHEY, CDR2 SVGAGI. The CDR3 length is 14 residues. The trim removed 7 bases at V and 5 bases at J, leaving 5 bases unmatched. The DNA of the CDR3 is TGTGCCAGCACCCCTAGCGGGGGGAGAGATACGCAGTATTTT. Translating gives CASTPSGGRDTQYF.

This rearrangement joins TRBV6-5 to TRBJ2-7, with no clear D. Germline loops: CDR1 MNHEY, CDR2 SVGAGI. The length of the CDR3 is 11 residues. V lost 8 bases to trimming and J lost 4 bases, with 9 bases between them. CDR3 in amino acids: CASGGFYEQYF. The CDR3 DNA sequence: TGTGCCAGCGGCGGTTTTTACGAGCAGTACTTC.

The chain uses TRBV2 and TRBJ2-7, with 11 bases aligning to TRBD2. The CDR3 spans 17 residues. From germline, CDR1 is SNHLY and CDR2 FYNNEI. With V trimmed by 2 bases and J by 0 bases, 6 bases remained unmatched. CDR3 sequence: CASSERLAGRRSYEQYF. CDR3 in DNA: TGTGCCAGCAGTGAACGACTAGCGGGGCGCCGCTCCTACGAGCAGTACTTC.

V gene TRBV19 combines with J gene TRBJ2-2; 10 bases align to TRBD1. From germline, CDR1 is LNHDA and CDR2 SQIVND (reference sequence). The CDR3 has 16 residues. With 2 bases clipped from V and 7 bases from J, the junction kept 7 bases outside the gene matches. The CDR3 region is CASSIYGTGVGGELFF. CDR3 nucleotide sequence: TGTGCCAGTAGTATATATGGGACAGGGGTTGGCGGGGAGCTGTTTTTT.